This T cell receptor beta chain was identified during a study of cytomegalovirus exposure and HLA in healthy donors (dated by TCRdb to about 2017). The study in broad terms: An earlier analysis of roughly 500 of the donors reported 250 to 300 Gb of sequence data and roughly 100 million unique TCR beta sequences from 150 million to 200 million T cells. Roughly 300 gigabases of sequencing data and 70 million to 100 million unique TCR sequences were included in an early release covering around 600 HLA-typed donors. Of the 398 genotyped donors, 81% fell in the genetic ancestry cluster associated with self-reported Caucasian donors. The study was designed to test whether signatures of past pathogen exposure could be identified by cataloging public T cell receptors. The T cell repertoires of 550 to 850 subjects were profiled by immunosequencing and related to cytomegalovirus serostatus. A separate validation cohort of roughly 130 different subjects was used in addition to the approximately 700-subject first cohort. To predict cytomegalovirus infection status, the study brought together high-throughput TCR immunosequencing, statistical association of individual TCRs with disease status, and machine learning. A later analysis re-examined previously published TCR beta repertoires from hundreds of donors and added high-resolution HLA genotyping to investigate patterns of TCR occurrence. In the later analysis, no new phenotypic data were used to find candidate immune exposures; instead, reliance was placed on TCR beta sequences and their occurrence across donors. In an earlier analysis of 550 to 700 of the donors, high-throughput TCR beta sequencing was used to judge whether each TCR beta V gene segment behaved as functional or pseudogenic. Alongside the repertoire data, information on donor age, sex, ethnicity and CMV serostatus was compiled. A later genetic analysis used genome-wide SNP genotypes for about 65% of the roughly 670 donors, treating that subset as a discovery cohort. Every discovery cohort repertoire had been produced on one sequencing platform. Both class I and class II loci were covered by HLA typing, at four-digit resolution. The number of typed donors differed by locus: about 629-640 for A, B, C, DRB1 and DQB1; roughly 510 for DQA1; 606 for DPA1; and roughly 450 for DPB1. Five DR-DQ haplotypes were handled as single units for association and clustering, since linkage in the cohort was strong. Among under 450 genotyped donors of the cohort, an average of about 240,000 unique TCR beta nucleotide sequences were sequenced per donor, around 18% of them non-productive. Here is what the overall study found, with its caveats: Because HLA typing was missing for some donors at each locus, association tests included only the typed subset. A later genetic analysis associated a missense DCLRE1C variant with V-gene and J-gene trimming of TCR beta chains, and an independent cohort replicated the association. At a false discovery rate of 0.05, a later analysis linked 16,951 TCR beta sequences to specific HLA alleles. A later analysis found that TCR association rates varied across HLA loci, with DRB1 alleles showing the most associated TCRs and HLA-C alleles the fewest. In a later analysis, several top co-occurrence clusters were reported to appear linked to parvovirus B19, influenza, CMV and Epstein-Barr virus. A cluster of highly shared sequence variants was judged likely to be a technical artifact of the sequencing pipeline. The study gave a list of over 150 TCR beta chains associated with cytomegalovirus. In this cohort, only TCR beta chains were sequenced, and detectable features were limited by the absence of alpha or paired-chain data. Presence/absence analyses assumed roughly uniform sequencing depth across donors, an assumption that may not hold. According to a later genetic analysis, donors in an Asian-associated ancestry cluster had fewer N-insertions in productive TCRs than the roughly 660-donor mean. When HLA alleles, especially DR and DQ, strongly co-occurred, TCR associations were difficult to assign to individual alleles. In an earlier analysis of under 600 of the donors, most TCR beta V segments were observed in productive rearrangements about 90% or about 30% of the time, broadly matching IMGT annotations. Because counts were too low, seventeen rarely observed V segments, including chromosome 9 orphons, were left out of the earlier analysis of 587 of the donors. A further reported finding was that TCR beta sequences accurately predicted the HLA-A and HLA-B alleles for most subjects in the first cohort. Most TCR sequences were seen in very few donors, while some public TCRs were found in many individuals. Immune exposure information for the cohort was limited to CMV serostatus. Correlated functional status among segregating V segments might reflect linkage disequilibrium, but an unknown experimental factor could not be ruled out. According to a later analysis, most CMV-associated TCR beta chains appeared to be HLA-restricted, and the HLA associations seemed to be driven largely by CMV exposure. The authors suggested that the approach could potentially be extended to other disease states and immunological phenotypes. The classifier was reported to diagnose cytomegalovirus status with high specificity and sensitivity in both the original cohort and the validation cohort. Compared with equally common non-associated chains, HLA-associated TCR beta chains in a later analysis were more clonally expanded and had lower generation probabilities. A few of the identified cytomegalovirus-associated TCR beta chains were confirmed in vitro to be specific for cytomegalovirus antigens.

The cohort was made up of around 720 healthy bone marrow donors. Cohort members were all nominally healthy when sampled, although unrecorded immune exposures were likely present. The donor was CMV seronegative and belonged to the group of more than 300 seronegative cohort members. A peripheral blood sample was provided by each donor, and peripheral blood mononuclear cells were used for TCR beta sequencing. Genomic DNA was extracted from the blood cell samples with the Qiagen DNeasy Blood Extraction Kit. The sample holds a few counts of this clone. Its cognate antigen has yet to be identified. No base qualities exist here, and no much larger clone lies one base off it. The library was generated by the immunoSEQ multiplex PCR assay. The multiplex PCR relied on a mix of 60 forward primers for TCR Vbeta segments and 13 reverse primers for TCR Jbeta segments. Amplification of the CDR3 region of rearranged TCR beta genes was performed with a multiplex PCR assay on genomic DNA. The amplified TCR beta libraries were sequenced on the Illumina HiSeq System as 87-base-pair reads. Per the original workflow: Across the 500 to 700 repertoires, a later analysis counted roughly 77 million unique TCR beta chains, 9.5 million to 13 million of which were shared by at least two donors. Raw reads were error-corrected and collapsed into unique sequences by a nearest-neighbor algorithm in which closely related sequences were merged to remove PCR and sequencing errors. V, D and J gene segments were assigned by aligning CDR3 sequences to IMGT reference sequences. Each retained sequence needed at least a six-nucleotide match to both a V gene segment and a J gene segment. Rearrangements were classified as productive when the CDR3 lacked stop codons and remained in frame with V and J, and all other rearrangements were classified as non-productive. CDR3 was defined by IMGT convention, running from the second conserved V-encoded cysteine to the conserved J-encoded phenylalanine. In an earlier analysis of 550 to 650 of the donors, sequences lacking an unambiguous match to a single V gene segment were excluded. An earlier analysis of 550 to 650 of the donors classified V segments as functional when productive rearrangements were above 56.7% and as segregating when the standard deviation between donors was above 5%. A statistical classification framework was developed to diagnose cytomegalovirus status using the catalog of TCR beta chain sequences. In a later analysis, V and J genes were assigned by comparing TCR nucleotide sequences against IMGT/GENE-DB human TR gene sequences. The TCRdist pipeline was used in a later analysis to assign CDR3 sequences and most-parsimonious VDJ recombination scenarios. A later analysis defined each TCR beta chain by its CDR3 amino acid sequence plus V-gene family, and excluded reads lacking a unique V-gene family. A later analysis removed several hundred highly shared, low-generation-probability nucleotide sequences to deal with suspected cross-contamination and a sequencing artifact. In a later analysis, a clonal expansion index was calculated for each public chain from normalized within-repertoire ranks of inferred template counts. In a later analysis, generation probabilities were computed with a VDJ recombination model fitted to out-of-frame rearrangements, and the resulting probabilities were checked against IGoR. Hypergeometric tests were used in a later analysis to score TCR-TCR, TCR-HLA and TCR-CMV co-occurrence, with a repertoire-size bias correction applied to the TCR pairs. False discovery rates were estimated in a later analysis by permuting HLA or CMV assignments 20 times. In a later analysis, co-occurring TCRs were grouped using DBSCAN, with TCRdist sequence similarity added in when clustering inside HLA-allele-positive subsets. Co-occurrence clustering excluded repertoires with fewer than 30,000 or more than 120,000 public chains, plus five with anomalous nucleotide sharing. What TCRdb holds here is the immuneACCESS table cut down to in-frame rearrangements. Part of the clones is not present; checked against another copy, under half of the missing clones reflect an unresolved V gene, and the others are unexplained. Clonal size and the V and J genes are those of that table, whereas D and trimming came from the DNA. The sample includes about 170,000 clones, with roughly 80% observed a single time. Over 2% of the sample is taken by the ten largest.

The clonotype was recovered from a male donor in good health and CMV-seronegative. The sequenced sample consisted of PBMCs.

The CDR3 reads as follows: CASSLADSLFRNGYTF. The nucleotides are TGTGCCAGCAGCTTGGCGGACAGTCTCTTTCGAAATGGCTACACCTTC. The receptor chain draws on TRBV5-5 and TRBJ1-2; TRBD1 is a weak D gene call, 6 bases matching. The germline V gene (reference sequence) specifies SGHKS as CDR1 and YYEKEE as CDR2. V is reduced by 0 bases and J by 6 bases, leaving a spacing of 18 bases between them. The CDR3, cysteine through phenylalanine, is 16 amino acids long. Here the CDR3 DNA is all that survives: 48 bases in frame from base 1.